These T cell receptor beta chains were read from a single sample in a study of cytomegalovirus exposure and HLA in healthy donors. TCRdb's copy holds only in-frame clones and misses some; the assay was immunoSEQ multiplex PCR. There are some 180,000 clones in the sample; just under 80% occur only once, and less than 3.5% lies in the top ten. The material sequenced was PBMCs. The receptors stem from a female donor in good health and CMV-seronegative. Each CDR3 is given with its conserved first and last residue. A D gene is named only where the DNA matches it firmly. The size field is filled for only some rows; it gives once, few, many or a size class.

j_gene,abundance,v_gene,d_gene,CDR3nt,CDR3aa
TRBJ1-1,-,TRBV5-1,TRBD1,TGCGCCAGCAGCCGCGGGACAGAATACACTGAAGCTTTCTTT,CASSRGTEYTEAFF
TRBJ2-5,-,TRBV7-9,TRBD1,TGTGCCAGCAGCTCGGGACAGGGCGGAGGGGAGACCCAGTACTTC,CASSSGQGGGETQYF
TRBJ2-6,-,TRBV7-9,TRBD2,TGTGCCAGCAGCTTCCCCGGGGGGGGTGGAGGGGCCAACGTCCTGACTTTC,CASSFPGGGGGANVLTF
TRBJ2-1,-,TRBV6-5,-,TGTGCCAGCAGTACAGGGAATCTCAATGAGCAGTTCTTC,CASSTGNLNEQFF
TRBJ1-2,-,TRBV27,-,TGTGCCAGCAGTCCTATCTCGGGGAGCTATGGCTACACCTTC,CASSPISGSYGYTF
TRBJ1-5,-,TRBV7-2,-,TGTGCCAGCAGCTTACTCGGGCAGCCCCAGCATTTT,CASSLLGQPQHF
TRBJ1-4,-,TRBV28,-,TGTGCCAGCAGTTCCCCGGGGGGAAGTTATGAAAAACTGTTTTTT,CASSSPGGSYEKLFF
TRBJ2-3,-,TRBV5-1,-,TGCGCCAGCAGCCCGTGGACTAGCACAGATACGCAGTATTTT,CASSPWTSTDTQYF
TRBJ1-2,-,TRBV7-9,-,TGTGCCAGCAGCTTAGGAGGCCGGCTCAACTATGGCTACACCTTC,CASSLGGRLNYGYTF
TRBJ2-3,-,TRBV11-3,-,TGTGCCAGCAGCTCAGACAGGTTTGGGTCAGATACGCAGTATTTT,CASSSDRFGSDTQYF
TRBJ1-2,-,TRBV10-3,TRBD1,TGTGCCATCCGTCCCGGGACAGGGGTGGACTATGGCTACACCTTC,CAIRPGTGVDYGYTF
TRBJ2-7,few,TRBV6-5,-,TGTGCCAGCAGAGGGGTTCGCCACGAGCAGTACTTC,CASRGVRHEQYF
TRBJ2-3,few,TRBV5-1,TRBD2,TGCGCCAGCAGCTCCCGGACTAGCGGGGGCACCGATACGCAGTATTTT,CASSSRTSGGTDTQYF
TRBJ2-1,-,TRBV27,TRBD2,TGTGCCAGCAGCAAAGGGACTAGCGGCAATGAGCAGTTCTTC,CASSKGTSGNEQFF
TRBJ2-3,-,TRBV13,TRBD2,TGTGCCAGCGCGGGGGGGACAGATACGCAGTATTTT,CASAGGTDTQYF
TRBJ2-1,-,TRBV7-3,TRBD2,TGTGCCAGCAGCCCTAGGGAGGGAGGTAGCTCCTACAATGAGCAGTTCTTC,CASSPREGGSSYNEQFF
TRBJ1-2,-,TRBV6-1,-,TGTGCCAGCAGAGAACAGAACTATGGCTACACCTTC,CASREQNYGYTF
TRBJ1-1,-,TRBV19,-,TGTGCCAGTAGTGTCCAACAGGGAACGACAGCTTTCTTT,CASSVQQGTTAFF
TRBJ2-7,-,TRBV4-3,-,TGCGCCAGCAGCCAAGGACACTCAATGTACGAGCAGTACTTC,CASSQGHSMYEQYF
TRBJ1-1,-,TRBV6-5,TRBD1,TGTGCCAGCAACCAAGGACAGGGGGCTTTGGCTGAAGCTTTCTTT,CASNQGQGALAEAFF
TRBJ2-7,-,TRBV7-2,TRBD1,TGTGCCAGCAGCTCCGGGACAGGTTCGCGGGAGCAGTACTTC,CASSSGTGSREQYF
TRBJ2-7,few,TRBV6-1,-,TGTGCCAGCAGTGAAACCGGGACACTCTACGAGCAGTACTTC,CASSETGTLYEQYF
TRBJ1-1,-,TRBV28,-,TGTGCCAGCAGCGAGCCGGGACTGCAGAACACTGAAGCTTTCTTT,CASSEPGLQNTEAFF
TRBJ2-1,-,TRBV9,-,TGTGCCAGCAGCGTAGAGATGGGAGGTGAGCAGTTCTTC,CASSVEMGGEQFF
TRBJ1-1,-,TRBV6-5,-,TGTGCCAGCGAGATAACGGTTGGGGGGGGCACTGAAGCTTTCTTT,CASEITVGGGTEAFF
TRBJ2-7,-,TRBV4-1,-,TGCGCCAGCAGCCAAGGTCGGGATAGCTCCTACGAGCAGTACTTC,CASSQGRDSSYEQYF
TRBJ2-1,-,TRBV7-3,TRBD2,TGTGCCAGCAGCCCCCAGGGAGGGGAGCAGTTCTTC,CASSPQGGEQFF
TRBJ2-7,few,TRBV6-6,TRBD2,TGTGCCAGCAGTTACTGGTTCCCGGGAGGGTCTTACGAGCAGTACTTC,CASSYWFPGGSYEQYF
TRBJ2-7,once,TRBV2,TRBD1,TGTGCCAGCAGTTGGACAGGGATGTCCTACGAGCAGTACTTC,CASSWTGMSYEQYF
TRBJ1-2,-,TRBV6-1,TRBD1,TGTGCCAGCAGTGAATTCGGGACAGGCGTCTATGGCTACACCTTC,CASSEFGTGVYGYTF
TRBJ1-2,-,TRBV5-1,TRBD1,TGCGCCAGCAGCCCGGACGGGGACAGCTTCACCTATGGCTACACCTTC,CASSPDGDSFTYGYTF
TRBJ2-2,-,TRBV27,TRBD2,TGTGCCAGCAGTCCGGGACTAGCGGGAGGATATAACACCGGGGAGCTGTTTTTT,CASSPGLAGGYNTGELFF
TRBJ1-1,few,TRBV9,-,TGTGCCAGCAGCGTAGATATTAATTGGAACACTGAAGCTTTCTTT,CASSVDINWNTEAFF